Shown below are 30 T cell receptor beta chains from a single sample sequenced in a study of Graves' ophthalmopathy and Graves' hyperthyroidism (dated by TCRdb to 2017 to 2018). The sample was run on an Illumina HiSeq 2000. TCR beta CDR3 regions were amplified from RNA transcripts for repertoire sequencing. A first-round RT-PCR used HTBI primers with the Qiagen OneStep RT-PCR kit, followed by a second-round multiplex PCR, size selection and purification. The public reads were quality trimmed at Q25 with fastp and then assembled into clones with MiXCR by TCRdb, keeping productive beta chains. Rows with one shared CDR3 protein collapse into an entry with the most common genes and DNA. This sample is represented by 200,000 to 300,000 distinct CDR3 sequences; 45% of them were singletons. The ten largest clones represent around half of the sample. Material: peripheral blood. Receptor source: an adult man with Graves' ophthalmopathy.

This clonotype was seen a few times. The genes are TRBV10-3 and TRBJ2-5; D perhaps matches TRBD2 (6 bases). CDR3 length: 14 amino acids. Trimming shortened V by 3 bases and J by 6 bases, and 14 bases separated the two germline ends. Germline CDR1 is ENHRY and CDR2 is SYGVKD. The CDR3 DNA sequence: TGTGCCATCAGTGATGGGCGGGGTCCAAAGACCCAGTACTTC. It is translated as CAISDGRGPKTQYF.

This clonotype has only a few counts. V gene TRBV7-9 combines with J gene TRBJ1-1; TRBD1 matches at 7 bases. The CDR3 loop spans 16 amino acids. Germline loops: CDR1 SEHNR, CDR2 FQNEAQ (reference sequence). J lost 6 bases, V lost 0 bases, and 10 bases had no gene match. CDR3 nucleotide sequence: TGTGCCAGCAGCTTAGCGCTAAACATCAGGGGGTCTGAAGCTTTCTTT. This encodes CASSLALNIRGSEAFF.

V and J are TRBV20-1 and TRBJ2-3; TRBD2 agrees at 7 bases. The CDR3 has 17 amino acids. Germline V lookup: CDR1 DFQATT, CDR2 SNEGSKA (reference sequence). V gave up 6 bases and J gave up 2 bases; unmatched junction bases: 17. CDR3 in amino acids: CSAPSGGGSNPTDTQYF. CDR3 coding DNA: TGCAGTGCCCCGTCGGGTGGCGGGAGCAATCCCACAGATACGCAGTATTTT.

In its sample, this clonotype was seen a few times. The CDR3 coding sequence is TGTGCCAGCAGCCAAGATTTTGAGGGGAATCAGCCCCAGCATTTT. As protein: CASSQDFEGNQPQHF. The chain is built from TRBV4-2 and TRBJ1-5; TRBD1 might be the D (5 bases). Deletions cut 0 bases from V and 4 bases from J, with 10 bases between. Germline V lookup: CDR1 LGHNA, CDR2 YNFKEQ. This CDR3 has 15 residues.

Regarding this clonotype: At one boundary the junction diverges from the germline segment, which might be a read error. V is TRBV5-8 and J is TRBJ2-7; weak D call: TRBD1 (6 bases). Germline V gene data show CDR1 as SGHTS and CDR2 as YDEGEE. CDR3 size: 13 residues. Here the CDR3 reads CASSSDSGYEQYF. DNA of the CDR3: TGCGCCAGCAGCTCGGACAGTGGGTACGAGCAGTACTTC.

This clonotype showed up just a few times. One junction end does not reproduce the germline sequence, and a read error may be involved. Here the CDR3 reads CASSQEFWWETQYF. The DNA of the CDR3 is TGTGCTAGCAGCCAAGAATTCTGGTGGGAGACCCAGTACTTC. V usage is TRBV7-7 and J usage is TRBJ2-5; no reliable D call. This CDR3 is 14 amino acids long. From germline, CDR1 is SSHAT and CDR2 FNYEAQ (reference sequence).

This clonotype was observed many times. The chain is built from TRBV29-1 and TRBJ1-2; TRBD1 matches at 9 bases. The CDR3 sequence is 14 residues long. After removal of 6 bases from V and 4 bases from J, the junction contained 9 bases not matched to a gene. CDR1 SQVTM and CDR2 ANQGSEA come from the germline V gene. This CDR3 is CSVTRQGGRYGYTF. Written as DNA, the CDR3 is TGCAGCGTCACCAGACAGGGGGGTCGCTATGGCTACACCTTC.

This clonotype was counted only a few times. The V and J genes are TRBV5-1 and TRBJ1-4; D ambiguous. The length of the CDR3 is 14 residues. Germline V gives CDR1 SGHRS, CDR2 YFSETQ. V was pared by 5 bases and J by 6 bases, with 14 bases between. The CDR3 bases are TGCGCCAGCAGGTCAGAGGCTTTCGATGAAAAACTGTTTTTT. Residues: CASRSEAFDEKLFF.

This rearrangement joins TRBV4-1 to TRBJ2-5; 13 positions agree with TRBD2. V trimming: 2 bases; J trimming: 4 bases; junction bases outside the gene matches: 1. The CDR3 length is 15 residues. Germline CDR1 reads MGHRA; CDR2 reads YSYEKL. For the CDR3, the DNA is TGCGCCAGCAGCCAAACTAGCGGGAGGGTAGAGACCCAGTACTTC. This translates into CASSQTSGRVETQYF.

Worth noting for this clonotype: A junction boundary mismatches the germline segment, possibly from a read error. The rearrangement uses TRBV9 and TRBJ1-6; 10 bases are shared with TRBD1. Germline assignment: CDR1 SGDLS and CDR2 YYNGEE. The CDR3 sequence is 15 residues long. The CDR3 is CASSQEDRGGSPLHF. In DNA, the CDR3 is TGCGCCAGCAGCCAAGAGGACAGGGGGGGTTCACCCCTCCACTTT.

In the case of this clonotype: Relative to the germline gene, one junction end is altered; a read error may explain this. V usage is TRBV7-3 and J usage is TRBJ2-7; TRBD1 matches at 10 bases. The CDR3 runs to 15 residues. Germline CDR1 SGHTA, CDR2 FQGTGA. The CDR3 bases are TGCGCCAGCAGCCAGCCGGGACAGGGGATGTACGAGCAGTACTTC. Translating it yields CASSQPGQGMYEQYF. The full variable domain, with the rest looked up from reference TRBV7-3 and TRBJ2-7, is GAGVSQTPSNKVTEKGKYVELRCDPISGHTALYWYRQSLGQGPEFLIYFQGTGAADDSGLPNDRFFAVRPEGSVSTLKIQRTERGDSAVYLCASSQPGQGMYEQYFGPGTRLTVT.

V and J are TRBV19 and TRBJ2-7; tentative D call: TRBD2 (6 bases). Germline CDR1 reads LNHDA; CDR2 reads SQIVND (reference sequence). CDR3 length: 16 residues. Trimming took 1 base from V and 4 from J, leaving 17 bases between them. CDR3: CASSIGSGGRRYEQYF. CDR3 bases: TGTGCCAGTAGTATAGGGTCCGGGGGTCGCCGATACGAGCAGTACTTC.

The chain couples TRBV6-5 to TRBJ1-6; the D gene is possibly TRBD1 (5 bases). The CDR3 spans 16 residues. In germline, CDR1 is MNHEY, CDR2 SVGAGI. Trimming removed 0 bases from V and 7 bases from J, with 13 bases in between. The CDR3 sequence is CASSYSGQGRNSPLHF. The CDR3 DNA reads TGTGCCAGCAGTTACTCGGGCCAGGGTAGGAATTCACCCCTCCACTTT.

This CDR3 reads CSARLQGGEKLFF. The CDR3 DNA is TGCAGTGCTAGGCTACAGGGTGGGGAAAAACTGTTTTTT. The chain recombines TRBV20-1 with TRBJ1-4; perhaps TRBD1 as D (6 bases). This CDR3 has 13 amino acids. With 3 bases removed from V and 8 bases from J, the gap between germline ends came to 13 bases. The germline CDR1 and CDR2 sequences are DFQATT and SNEGSKA (reference sequence).

V gene TRBV6-1 combines with J gene TRBJ2-7, with 7 bases aligning to TRBD1. Trimming removed 6 bases from V and 5 bases from J; junction bases left unmatched: 4. The CDR3 runs to 12 residues. Per germline, CDR1 MNHNS and CDR2 SASEGT. CDR3 sequence: CASRKGADEQYF. CDR3 coding DNA: TGTGCCAGCAGGAAGGGGGCGGACGAGCAGTACTTC.

V and J are TRBV5-6 and TRBJ2-7; 11 bases line up with TRBD2. J was trimmed by 1 base and V by 6 bases; bases with no gene match: 6. CDR1 SGHDT and CDR2 YYEEEE come from the germline V gene. The CDR3 loop spans 15 amino acids. The CDR3 DNA is TGTGCCAGCAACCAACTAGCGGGAGTGTCCTACGAGCAGTACTTC. This sequence encodes CASNQLAGVSYEQYF.

This chain uses TRBV7-3 with TRBJ2-2, with TRBD2 matching over 10 bases. The germline V gene has CDR1 SGHTA and CDR2 FQGTGA. The CDR3 has 15 residues. V was pared by 5 bases and J by 7 bases, with 7 bases of the junction left unmatched. This chain's CDR3 is CASSPTSGKGGELFF. CDR3 bases: TGTGCCAGCAGCCCCACTAGCGGGAAGGGCGGGGAGCTGTTTTTT.

This clonotype was observed once. CDR3 nucleotide sequence: TGCAGCGTGGGCCCACAGCGGGGGGGCATCGCAGATACGCAGTATTTT. Protein product: CSVGPQRGGIADTQYF. The chain is built from TRBV29-1 and TRBJ2-3, with 10 bases identical to TRBD2. The germline CDR1 and CDR2 sequences are SQVTM and ANQGSEA. J lost 4 bases, V lost 6 bases, and 13 bases had no gene match. CDR3 size: 16 residues.

This clonotype appeared many times. The J gene is TRBJ1-1, the V gene TRBV7-2; unclear D gene. CDR1 and CDR2 from the germline V gene are SGHTA and FQGNSA. The CDR3 extends over 13 amino acids. Trimming removed 2 bases at V and 0 bases at J, with 4 bases between. DNA for the CDR3: TGTGCCAGCAGCTTAACCGTGAACACTGAAGCTTTCTTT. Residues: CASSLTVNTEAFF.

Worth noting for this clonotype: One end of the junction does not line up with germline, which may come from a read error. The chain joins TRBV6-5 to TRBJ1-5; D may be TRBD1 (6 bases). The germline V gene has CDR1 MNHEY and CDR2 SVGAGI. The CDR3 contains 8 residues. CDR3 DNA sequence: TGTGCCAGCAGTCGTGGACAGTTT. Residues: CASSRGQF.

A remark on this clonotype: Just one base apart from a much larger clone, this may be a read error. The CDR3 sequence is CNVEDRFMAEAFF. DNA of the CDR3: TGCAACGTTGAAGATAGGTTTATGGCTGAAGCTTTCTTT. The chain links TRBV29-1 to TRBJ1-1; the D is unclear. Germline CDR1 reads SQVTM; CDR2 reads ANQGSEA. The CDR3 runs to 13 residues. The full variable domain, with the rest looked up from reference TRBV29-1 and TRBJ1-1, is SAVISQKPSRDICQRGTSLTIQCQVDSQVTMMFWYRQQPGQSLTLIATANQGSEATYESGFVIDKFPISRPNLTFSTLTVSNMSPEDSSIYLCNVEDRFMAEAFFGQGTRLTVV.

V is TRBV7-2 and J is TRBJ1-2; TRBD1 might be the D (5 bases). Germline CDR1 and CDR2: SGHTA and FQGNSA. The CDR3 extends over 11 amino acids. Trimming shortened V by 8 bases and J by 12 bases, and 16 bases separated the two germline ends. The CDR3 region has the DNA TGTGCCAGCGCCTTGCGGGGCGGCCACACCTTC. Amino acids: CASALRGGHTF.

This clonotype has a handful of counts. The J gene is TRBJ1-6, the V gene TRBV7-9; D uncertain. The germline gives CDR1 SEHNR, CDR2 FQNEAQ (reference sequence). The CDR3 length is 14 residues. V was trimmed by 0 bases and J by 7 bases, leaving 7 bases between them. CDR3 sequence reads: CASSLAVANSPLHF. CDR3 nucleotide sequence: TGTGCCAGCAGCTTAGCGGTAGCCAATTCACCCCTCCACTTT.

The CDR3: CATSDLTSGLGSGELFF. In nucleotides, the CDR3 is TGTGCCACCAGTGATTTGACTAGCGGTTTAGGGTCCGGGGAGCTGTTTTTT. The chain has TRBV24-1 and TRBJ2-2; 8 bases align to TRBD2. The J segment lost 6 bases and the V segment lost 0 bases, leaving 8 bases of the junction unmatched. This CDR3 spans 17 amino acids. Per germline, CDR1 KGHDR and CDR2 SFDVKD.

The J gene is TRBJ2-5, the V gene TRBV28; D is perhaps TRBD2 (5 bases). V was shortened by 11 bases and J by 3 bases, with 13 bases between the two germline ends. The CDR3 consists of 12 residues. Germline loops: CDR1 MDHEN, CDR2 SYDVKM. The CDR3 region is CAAGRSKETQYF. In nucleotides, the CDR3 is TGTGCCGCGGGCCGATCCAAAGAGACCCAGTACTTC.

The CDR3 is CASRPNFRLASQETQYF. The CDR3, as DNA: TGTGCCAGCCGCCCCAATTTCCGACTAGCGTCACAAGAGACCCAGTACTTC. The genes are TRBV7-8 and TRBJ2-5; TRBD2 matches 8 bases. The CDR3 has 17 amino acids. With V trimmed by 8 bases and J by 2 bases, 16 bases remained unmatched. From germline, CDR1 is SGHVS and CDR2 FQNEAQ.

This chain joins TRBV12-3 or TRBV12-4 and TRBJ1-2; D is perhaps TRBD1 (6 bases). The CDR3 is 12 residues long. The germline V and J ends were trimmed by 5 bases and 3 bases, with 7 bases remaining between them. Here the CDR3 reads CASSPGDYGYTF. The CDR3 region has the DNA TGTGCCAGCAGTCCAGGGGACTATGGCTACACCTTC.

The count of this clonotype is one. The V and J genes are TRBV10-3 and TRBJ1-1; D possibly corresponds to TRBD1 (5 bases). The CDR3 covers 15 residues. V lost 2 bases, J lost 5 bases, and 15 bases lay in between. Germline-derived CDR1 and CDR2 are ENHRY and SYGVKD. CDR3 nucleotides: TGTGCCATCAGTGAGGGTGGGGCGCGGGGTACTGAAGCTTTCTTT. It codes for CAISEGGARGTEAFF.

This clonotype has just one count. The chain has TRBV3-1 and TRBJ2-7; D ambiguous. V was trimmed by 0 bases and J by 5 bases, leaving 8 bases between them. The CDR3 totals 13 residues. CDR1 LGHDT and CDR2 YNNKEL come from the germline V gene (reference sequence). In nucleotides, the CDR3 is TGTGCCAGCAGCCAAGAGTGGGTGAACGAGCAGTACTTC. Its protein product is CASSQEWVNEQYF.

The chain uses TRBV28 and TRBJ1-1, with no clear D. CDR3 size: 16 residues. Germline CDR1 and CDR2: MDHEN and SYDVKM. V lost 5 bases, J lost 1 base, and 17 bases lay in between. The CDR3 bases are TGTGCCAGCAGTCCCAACAGCGTCCGTGAGAACACTGAAGCTTTCTTT. Amino acid sequence: CASSPNSVRENTEAFF.